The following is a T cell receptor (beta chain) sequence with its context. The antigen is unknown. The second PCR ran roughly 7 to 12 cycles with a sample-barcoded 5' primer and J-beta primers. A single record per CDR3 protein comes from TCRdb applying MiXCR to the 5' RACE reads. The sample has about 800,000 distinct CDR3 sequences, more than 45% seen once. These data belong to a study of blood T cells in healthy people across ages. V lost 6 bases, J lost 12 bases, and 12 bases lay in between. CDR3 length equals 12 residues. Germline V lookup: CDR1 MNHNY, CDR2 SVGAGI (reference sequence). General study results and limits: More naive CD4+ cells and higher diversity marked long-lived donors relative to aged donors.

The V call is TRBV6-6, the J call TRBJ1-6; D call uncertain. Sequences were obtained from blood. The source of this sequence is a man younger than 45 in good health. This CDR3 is CASRLPSGPLHF. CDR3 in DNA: TGTGCCAGCAGACTGCCCTCGGGACCCCTCCACTTT.